This TCR beta chain stems from a study of CD8+CD57+ T cells in acquired aplastic anemia. Patients sequenced had flow cytometry evidence of CD8+CD57+ cell expansion. There was no therapy given to any patient before the blood sampling took place. The table lists this clonotype with a count of one. Germline V gene sequence: CDR1 SNHLY, CDR2 FYNNEI. V shed 4 bases and J 11 bases; nucleotides not matched to a gene: 9. CDR3 length: 13 amino acids. Investigators profiled TCR beta VDJ and CDR3 from genomic DNA template. MiXCR was run by TCRdb on the reads, yielding one entry per CDR3 protein. The sample records about 180,000 distinct CDR3 sequences, roughly three fifths being singletons.

Sequencing was carried out using sorted CD4+, CD8+, or CD8+CD57+ T cells (not recorded which) from PBMCs. The chain joins TRBV2 to TRBJ1-2; TRBD1 matches 8 bases. The source of this sequence is a human donor with aplastic anemia. The CDR3 spells CASSGSGQGGYTF. The CDR3 DNA reads as TGTGCCAGCAGTGGCTCTGGACAGGGCGGTTACACCTTC.